This T cell receptor beta chain came from a study of blood T cells in healthy people across ages. Germline V gene lookup returns CDR1 DFQATT and CDR2 SNEGSKA (reference sequence). V lost 5 bases and J lost 3, with 8 bases in between. The CDR3 is 12 residues long. Primed by a sample-barcoded 5' primer and a J-beta primer mix, a second PCR proceeded for about 7 to 11 cycles. TCRdb passed the 5' RACE reads through MiXCR, listing each CDR3 protein once. The sample holds 800,000 to 1,300,000 distinct CDR3 sequences, roughly 24% seen once. The same specimen was also included in a second study, on T cells of mothers and their children. Per that paper: Each donor was one of three healthy Caucasian mothers or one of their six children. Per child, 2.5 million to 3 million TCR beta CDR3 reads were obtained, against over 8 million per mother. It was related mother-child pairs that showed slightly higher overlap than unrelated pairs, without reaching significance. Evidence of persistent microchimeric T cell clones was absent.

V usage is TRBV20-1 and J usage is TRBJ2-1; D call uncertain. The source of this sequence is a girl aged 2 to 10 in good health. The sequencing input was blood. CDR3 residues: CSADSGYNEQFF. The CDR3, as DNA: TGCAGTGCTGACTCGGGCTACAATGAGCAGTTCTTC.